Presented here are 11 T cell receptor beta chains from one specimen sequenced in a study of T cell responses to AZD1222 COVID-19 vaccine. TCRdb's table, derived via immunoSEQ multiplex PCR, lists solely in-frame clones and lacks some. Of about 110,000 clones in the sample, 92% were seen once. Sequencing used peripheral blood, obtained on day 0 of AZD1222 vaccination. Every receptor here comes from an adult in good health.

This clone was counted only a few times. This chain links TRBV19 with TRBJ1-1; TRBD1 might be the D (6 bases). Germline V CDR1 and CDR2: LNHDA, SQIVND (reference sequence). V was pared by 6 bases and J by 3 bases, with 17 bases between. CDR3 length equals 15 residues. CDR3 in DNA: TGTGCCAGTAGCCCTTGGGGGCCTAGGGACACTGAAGCTTTCTTT. Translated: CASSPWGPRDTEAFF. Together with reference TRBV19 and TRBJ1-1, the CDR3 gives the full variable domain: DGGITQSPKYLFRKEGQNVTLSCEQNLNHDAMYWYRQDPGQGLRLIYYSQIVNDFQKGDIAEGYSVSREKKESFPLTVTSAQKNPTAFYLCASSPWGPRDTEAFFGQGTRLTVV.

The CDR3 sequence is CASSNPLSRTEAFF. In DNA form, the CDR3 reads TGTGCCAGTAGTAACCCCTTGAGCCGCACTGAAGCTTTCTTT. The chain is built from TRBV19 and TRBJ1-1; D remains ambiguous. Germline loops: CDR1 LNHDA, CDR2 SQIVND (reference sequence). The CDR3 has 14 amino acids. With 4 bases removed from V and 4 bases from J, the gap between germline ends came to 13 bases. Full variable domain (missing parts from reference TRBV19 and TRBJ1-1): DGGITQSPKYLFRKEGQNVTLSCEQNLNHDAMYWYRQDPGQGLRLIYYSQIVNDFQKGDIAEGYSVSREKKESFPLTVTSAQKNPTAFYLCASSNPLSRTEAFFGQGTRLTVV.

The chain uses TRBV7-8 and TRBJ2-5, with TRBD2 identical over 9 bases. V dropped 1 base and J dropped 2; count of bases not matched to a gene: 2. This CDR3 has 15 amino acids. Germline-derived CDR1 and CDR2 are SGHVS and FQNEAQ. CDR3 residues: CASSLGGREQETQYF. In DNA, the CDR3 is TGTGCCAGCAGCTTAGGCGGGAGGGAGCAAGAGACCCAGTACTTC.

The table lists this clone with a count of one. The chain recombines TRBV5-1 with TRBJ1-6, with 7 bases aligning to TRBD1. J was trimmed by 7 bases and V by 2 bases; bases with no gene match: 3. CDR1 and CDR2 (germline): SGHRS, YFSETQ. The CDR3 sequence is 14 residues long. In DNA, the CDR3 is TGCGCCAGCAGCTTTGGACAGGAAAATTCACCCCTCCACTTT. The encoded protein is CASSFGQENSPLHF.

This chain connects TRBV6-2 or TRBV6-3 to TRBJ1-2, with D hard to call. Trimming left V 0 bases short and J 2 bases short, with 10 bases between. Per germline, CDR1 MNHEY and CDR2 SVGEGT. There are 15 residues in the CDR3. CDR3 DNA: TGTGCCAGCAGTTACTCGATATCCAGGAACTATGGCTACACCTTC. It is translated as CASSYSISRNYGYTF.

Here the CDR3 DNA reads TGTGCCAGCAGTGTGCGACAGGGCCCTAACACTGAAGCTTTCTTT. Translated: CASSVRQGPNTEAFF. The genes are TRBV27 and TRBJ1-1; TRBD1 matches at 7 bases. J was trimmed by 2 bases and V by 5 bases; bases with no gene match: 8. Germline V CDR1 and CDR2: MNHEY, SMNVEV (reference sequence). This CDR3 comprises 15 residues.

The chain has TRBV18 and TRBJ1-2; TRBD1 matches at 9 bases. CDR3 length: 15 residues. V lost 4 bases, J lost 4 bases, and 7 bases stayed unmatched. Germline-derived CDR1 and CDR2 are KGHSH and LQKENI. The CDR3 nucleotides read TGTGCCAGCTCACTCGGACAGGGGATCACCTATGGCTACACCTTC. Its protein is CASSLGQGITYGYTF. Combining the CDR3 with reference TRBV18 and TRBJ1-2 gives the whole variable domain NAGVMQNPRHLVRRRGQEARLRCSPMKGHSHVYWYRQLPEEGLKFMVYLQKENIIDESGMPKERFSAEFPKEGPSILRIQQVVRGDSAAYFCASSLGQGITYGYTFGSGTRLTVV.

The rearrangement links TRBV19 to TRBJ2-6, with D perhaps matching TRBD2 (6 bases). The CDR3 extends over 14 amino acids. Germline V lookup: CDR1 LNHDA, CDR2 SQIVND (reference sequence). V lost 7 bases and J 3 bases, leaving 10 bases between the germline ends. The CDR3 nucleotides read TGTGCCAGTACTCCCGGGGGTGGGGCCAACGTCCTGACTTTC. Translating it yields CASTPGGGANVLTF.

This chain links TRBV3-1 (or the pseudogene TRBV3-2) with TRBJ1-5; 9 bases match TRBD1. J gave up 1 base and V 5 bases, and 12 bases lay outside the gene matches. CDR1 is LGHDT, CDR2 YNNKEL, per germline (reference sequence). This CDR3 contains 18 residues. CDR3 nucleotides: TGTGCCAGCAGCTCCGGGACAGGGAAGGGCGGGAGCAATCAGCCCCAGCATTTT. This gives the protein CASSSGTGKGGSNQPQHF.

The CDR3 nucleotides are TGTGCCTGGAGTCCGGGGACCGAGCAGTACTTC. Translation gives CAWSPGTEQYF. This chain links TRBV30 with TRBJ2-7; D possibly uses TRBD1 or TRBD2 (5 bases each). CDR1 and CDR2 from the germline V gene are GTSNPN and SVGIG (reference sequence). Trimming shortened V by 2 bases and J by 6 bases, and 8 bases separated the two germline ends. The CDR3 is 11 amino acids.

This clone is categorized as medium-sized. The rearrangement links TRBV7-9 to TRBJ2-7, with 10 positions matching TRBD1. CDR3 length: 14 residues. Losses at the gene ends were 7 bases for V and 4 bases for J; bases not matched to a gene: 7. In germline, CDR1 is SEHNR, CDR2 FQNEAQ (reference sequence). The CDR3 DNA reads as TGTGCCAGCAATGACAGGGGGCGCCGATACGAGCAGTACTTC. The encoded protein is CASNDRGRRYEQYF. Together with reference TRBV7-9 and TRBJ2-7, the CDR3 gives the full variable domain: DTGVSQNPRHKITKRGQNVTFRCDPISEHNRLYWYRQTLGQGPEFLTYFQNEAQLEKSRLLSDRFSAERPKGSFSTLEIQRTEQGDSAMYLCASNDRGRRYEQYFGPGTRLTVT.